Listed below are T cell receptor beta chains from one sample, sequenced in a study of blood T cell repertoires in COVID-19. Sequencing was performed with immunoSEQ multiplex PCR; in TCRdb, only in-frame clones are kept and a portion is missing. Of approximately 90,000 clones listed, less than 95% are singletons. Input material: peripheral blood. These receptors originate from a man between 60 and 75 years old with acute or convalescent COVID-19. Each CDR3 is given with its conserved first and last residue. A D gene is named only where the DNA matches it firmly. For some rows the clone size is stated as once, few or many, or as a class when expanded; others skip it.

NA,NA,TRBJ2-5,TRBV5-1,TGCGCCAGCAGGGACACTCTCAGCCAAGAGACCCAGTACTTC,CASRDTLSQETQYF
NA,TRBD1,TRBJ1-1,TRBV2,TGTGCCAGCAGAGAGAAGGCCGCGGGGACAGGGGTAGAAGCTTTCTTT,CASREKAAGTGVEAFF
NA,TRBD1,TRBJ1-1,TRBV7-2,TGTGCCAGCAGCGTATACAGGGGGACTGAAGCTTTCTTT,CASSVYRGTEAFF
NA,TRBD1,TRBJ1-2,TRBV18,TGTGCCAGCTCACCGGGGACAGGGCCTGGCTACACCTTC,CASSPGTGPGYTF
NA,NA,TRBJ1-6,TRBV5-1,TGCGCCAGCAGCGTACAGGGTATGGATTCACCCCTCCACTTT,CASSVQGMDSPLHF
NA,NA,TRBJ1-6,TRBV30,TGTGCCTGGAGTGTACTGGCCGGGAGCTCCTATAATTCACCCCTCCACTTT,CAWSVLAGSSYNSPLHF
NA,NA,TRBJ2-3,TRBV10-1,TGCGCCAGCAGTGCTTCGGACACTTCGTCAGATACGCAGTATTTT,CASSASDTSSDTQYF
NA,NA,TRBJ1-4,TRBV19,TGTGCCAGTAGTACGGCAGGGAACGCTAATGAAAAACTGTTTTTT,CASSTAGNANEKLFF
NA,NA,TRBJ2-5,TRBV30,TGTGCCTGGAGTGTAATGGGGGCTGGGCAAGAGACCCAGTACTTC,CAWSVMGAGQETQYF
NA,NA,TRBJ2-1,TRBV4-1,TGCGCCAGCAGCAAAGGGCTGTACAATGAGCAGTTCTTC,CASSKGLYNEQFF
NA,TRBD1,TRBJ1-2,TRBV28,TGTGCCAGCAGTCCGAGCGGGACAGGGGCGAATGGCTACACCTTC,CASSPSGTGANGYTF
NA,TRBD1,TRBJ1-1,TRBV18,TGTGCCAGCTCACCAAAGGCAGGGGGATATGAAGCTTTCTTT,CASSPKAGGYEAFF
NA,NA,TRBJ2-3,TRBV2,TGTGCCAGCAGTGACCAGGGGTTAAGCACAGATACGCAGTATTTT,CASSDQGLSTDTQYF
NA,NA,TRBJ1-6,TRBV5-5,TGTGCCAGCAGCTTGATGGGGGGGATGTCACCCCTCCACTTT,CASSLMGGMSPLHF
NA,NA,TRBJ2-5,TRBV30,TGTGCCTTTCTCATGGGCAGCGGCCAGGAGACCCAGTACTTC,CAFLMGSGQETQYF
NA,TRBD1,TRBJ1-1,TRBV6-5,TGTGCCAGCAGACCACCGGGACAGGGGCCGCGGCTCTTT,CASRPPGQGPRLF
NA,TRBD1,TRBJ1-1,TRBV18,TGTGCCAGCTCCCAGGGACAGGGGGCAACTGAAGCTTTCTTT,CASSQGQGATEAFF
NA,NA,TRBJ1-2,TRBV12-3/TRBV12-4,TGTGCCAGCAGACCGAAGGGGTATGGCTACACCTTC,CASRPKGYGYTF
NA,NA,TRBJ2-5,TRBV18,TGTGCCAGCTCCCGGGGTAGCTTACAAGAGACCCAGTACTTC,CASSRGSLQETQYF
NA,NA,TRBJ1-5,TRBV6-5,TGTGCCAGCAGTTACTCGTGGGCGCAGCCCCAGCATTTT,CASSYSWAQPQHF
NA,TRBD2,TRBJ2-5,TRBV14,TGTGCCAGCAGCCAAGTCCCCTTGGGACTAGCGGGAAAAGAGACCCAGTACTTC,CASSQVPLGLAGKETQYF
NA,NA,TRBJ1-1,TRBV15,TGTGCCACCAGCAGACCAGGGGCGATGGGTGAAGCTTTCTTT,CATSRPGAMGEAFF
few,TRBD1,TRBJ1-2,TRBV7-9,TGTGCCAGCAGCTTAGGGACAGGGGGGCTTTATGGCTACACCTTC,CASSLGTGGLYGYTF
NA,TRBD1,TRBJ1-1,TRBV28,TGTGCCAGCAGGCAGGGGGCCACTGAAGCTTTCTTT,CASRQGATEAFF
few,NA,TRBJ2-1,TRBV19,TGTGCCAGTAACCCATTAGGGGTTTACAATGAGCAGTTCTTC,CASNPLGVYNEQFF
NA,NA,TRBJ1-4,TRBV5-1,TGCGCCAGCAGCTGGGATTTTAAGGGGGGGAATGAAAAACTGTTTTTT,CASSWDFKGGNEKLFF
NA,NA,TRBJ1-2,TRBV18,TGTGCCAGCTCACCAGGTCCGGAGCGGCCTAACTATGGCTACACCTTC,CASSPGPERPNYGYTF
NA,NA,TRBJ1-1,TRBV11-3,TGTGCCAGCAGCTTCACAGGGTTGACTGAAGCTTTCTTT,CASSFTGLTEAFF
NA,NA,TRBJ1-2,TRBV6-5,TGTGCCAGCAGCGAGGACAGCGTTAACTATGGCTACACCTTC,CASSEDSVNYGYTF
NA,TRBD1,TRBJ1-4,TRBV5-8,TGTGCCAGCAGCTTGGGTGGACTGGGACAGAAGGATGAAAAACTGTTTTTT,CASSLGGLGQKDEKLFF
NA,NA,TRBJ1-5,TRBV19,TGTGCCAGTAGTGTTCAGGGGAGCAATCAGCCCCAGCATTTT,CASSVQGSNQPQHF
NA,NA,TRBJ1-2,TRBV9,TGTGCCAGCAGCACCCCCCCTGGACTAGGGAGCCTTTATGGCTACACCTTC,CASSTPPGLGSLYGYTF
NA,TRBD1,TRBJ2-7,TRBV6-5,TGTGCCAGCAGAGGGACAGCGAGAGGCTCCTACGAGCAGTACTTC,CASRGTARGSYEQYF
NA,NA,TRBJ1-1,TRBV6-2/TRBV6-3,TGTGCCAGCAGTTACTCGAGTGACACTGAAGCTTTCTTT,CASSYSSDTEAFF
NA,TRBD1,TRBJ1-2,TRBV7-2,TGTGCCAGCAGCTTAGCGAGGCAGGGGGCGGACTACACCTTC,CASSLARQGADYTF
NA,NA,TRBJ1-6,TRBV11-2,TGTGCCAGCCACTACACCGCAGGGAGGTCACCCCTCCACTTT,CASHYTAGRSPLHF
NA,NA,TRBJ1-1,TRBV10-1,TGCGCCAGCAGTCATACAGGATACACTGAAGCTTTCTTT,CASSHTGYTEAFF
NA,TRBD1,TRBJ1-1,TRBV3-1/TRBV3-2,TGTGCCAGCAGCCTTGCTCCGGGGACAGGGGGCCCTGAAGCTTTCTTT,CASSLAPGTGGPEAFF
once,TRBD2,TRBJ2-1,TRBV5-1,TGCGCCAGCAGCTCACGCGGGGGGGCCTCCTACAATGAGCAGTTCTTC,CASSSRGGASYNEQFF
NA,NA,TRBJ1-6,TRBV7-2,TGTGCCAGCAGCTTAGGGGCAGGGTTTGGGGATTCACCCCTCCACTTT,CASSLGAGFGDSPLHF
once,NA,TRBJ2-1,TRBV5-6,TGTGCCAGCAGCTCGCCGAACAGGGAGCAGTTCTTC,CASSSPNREQFF
NA,TRBD1,TRBJ2-7,TRBV2,TGTGCCACCGAACCGGGACAGACCTACGAGCAGTACTTC,CATEPGQTYEQYF
NA,NA,TRBJ1-2,TRBV5-1,TGCGCCAGCAGCTCGGGGTATGGCTACACCTTC,CASSSGYGYTF
few,TRBD1,TRBJ2-2,TRBV6-5,TGTGCCAGCAGTAGAGACAGGGACACCGGGGAGCTGTTTTTT,CASSRDRDTGELFF
NA,NA,TRBJ1-2,TRBV10-3,TGTGCCATGACCCAGGAGGCAACAAGGGCGAATGGCTACACCTTC,CAMTQEATRANGYTF
NA,TRBD1,TRBJ1-2,TRBV10-3,TGTGCCATCAGTGGACAGGGGAACTATGGCTACACCTTC,CAISGQGNYGYTF
NA,TRBD1,TRBJ2-1,TRBV18,TGTGCCAGCTCACCACTCCCGGGACAGGGAGCCGACAATGAGCAGTTCTTC,CASSPLPGQGADNEQFF
few,TRBD2,TRBJ2-2,TRBV27,TGTGCCAGCAGTGTAGAAGCGGGATGGACCGGGGAGCTGTTTTTT,CASSVEAGWTGELFF
NA,TRBD2,TRBJ2-3,TRBV6-6,TGTGCCAGCAGCCGAGCGGTAGCGGGGGGCTATACTAGCACAGATGCGCAGTATTTT,CASSRAVAGGYTSTDAQYF
NA,TRBD2,TRBJ2-7,TRBV27,TGTGCCAGCAGTCAGAAAACTCTTAGCGGGGCCAGTTACGAGCAGTACTTC,CASSQKTLSGASYEQYF
NA,TRBD1,TRBJ1-4,TRBV27,TGTGCCAGCAGTCCCCCGACAGGGCTGGGTGAAAAACTGTTTTTT,CASSPPTGLGEKLFF
NA,TRBD1,TRBJ2-3,TRBV11-2,TGTGCCAGCAGCCAGGGGGCAGGGGATACGCAGTATTTT,CASSQGAGDTQYF